The sequence of this T cell receptor beta chain was determined in a study of blood T cells in healthy people across ages. Next came a second PCR, run for about 7 to 12 cycles, which used a sample-barcoded 5' primer along with a J-beta primer mix. TCRdb itself ran the 5' RACE reads through MiXCR, one entry per CDR3 protein. The sample records hundreds of thousands of distinct CDR3 sequences, roughly 53% being singletons. The CDR3 has 16 amino acids. Germline CDR1 reads LGHDT; CDR2 reads YNNKEL (reference sequence). The V and J ends lost 1 base and 2 bases respectively, with 13 bases between them. The clonotype was recovered from a man aged 55 to 70 in good health. Sequencing was done on a sample of blood. The J gene is TRBJ2-3, the V gene TRBV3-1; D call uncertain. CDR3 bases: TGTGCCAGCAGCCAAGGAAGGTTTAGTGTCACAGATACGCAGTATTTT. This encodes CASSQGRFSVTDTQYF.